This T cell receptor (beta chain) stems from a study of blood T cell repertoires in COVID-19. Turning to the study itself: From the United States, Italy and Spain came samples of acute and convalescent COVID-19. The cDNA or gDNA used as material had been derived from T cells, B-cell-depleted T cells, or PBMCs.

The CDR3 extends over 15 amino acids. The ends lost 4 bases at V and 4 bases at J; junction bases unmatched: 5. The V gene's germline CDR1 is SGHAT and CDR2 FQNNGV. In the original workflow: Amplification of reference gene primers provided the estimated nucleated cell counts. Some clones are missing from TCRdb's copy, which holds only in-frame ones; the method was immunoSEQ multiplex PCR. V and J calls and clone size are those listed in that table; D and trimming were worked out from the DNA. The sample lists about 200,000 clones; roughly 75% were seen once. Sample: peripheral blood. The chain employs TRBV11-2 and TRBJ2-7; 12 bases fit TRBD1. This clonotype was sampled from a woman aged 70-85 years with acute or convalescent COVID-19. CDR3 nucleotide sequence: TGTGCCAGCAGCTGGGACAGGGGGCAAGGGTACGAGCAGTACTTC. Its protein product is CASSWDRGQGYEQYF.